The entry below describes one T cell receptor beta chain. Membership in each cohort depended on participant-reported clinical history. Recovered participants had two consecutive negative NP/OP PCR tests, healthcare professional clearance, or symptom resolution. The data are from a study of blood T cell repertoires in COVID-19. Study-level background: COVID-19 samples from acute and convalescent phases originated in the United States, Italy and Spain.

Per germline, CDR1 MGHDK and CDR2 SYGVNS. The length of the CDR3 is 13 residues. The germline V and J ends were trimmed by 4 bases and 11 bases, with 14 bases remaining between them. Authors' analysis steps: Researchers report that nucleated cell counts were estimated from reference gene primer amplification. The protocol was immunoSEQ multiplex PCR, while the TCRdb copy is restricted to in-frame clones and leaves out a portion. That table gives V, J and clone size, and the DNA gave D and trimming. The sample includes approximately 200,000 clones, about 85% of them seen just once. The sample comprised PBMCs or T cells enriched from blood (not recorded which). The chain is built from TRBV25-1 and TRBJ1-4; the D gene is possibly TRBD1 (5 bases). The TCR originated in a man younger than 45 who had recovered from COVID-19. CDR3 in amino acids: CASSVEGLRKLFF. CDR3 nucleotide sequence: TGTGCCAGCAGTGTAGAGGGACTCCGGAAACTGTTTTTT.